This TCR beta chain derives from a study of blood T cell repertoires in COVID-19. Only in-frame clones appear in the TCRdb table, and some are missing; sequencing was by immunoSEQ multiplex PCR. The table shows some 320,000 clones, with more than 75% occurring only once. This CDR3 comprises 15 residues. Trimming left V 5 bases short and J 7 bases short, with 20 bases between. CDR1 is SGHVS, CDR2 FQNEAQ, per germline. This receptor was obtained from a man aged 55-75 years who had recovered from COVID-19. The sequenced material came from PBMCs or T cells enriched from blood (not recorded which). This chain joins TRBV7-8 and TRBJ2-5; maybe TRBD2 (5 bases). CDR3 sequence: CASSTQHGGSGTQYF. As DNA, the CDR3 is TGTGCCAGCAGCACCCAACACGGTGGGAGCGGGACCCAGTACTTC.